The 9 T cell receptor beta chains reported below all come from one sample, sequenced in a study of OX40 agonist ivuxolimab in advanced cancers. Measured with immunoSEQ multiplex PCR; TCRdb has only the in-frame clones, and not every one. The table lists about 50,000 clones, around nine tenths of them singletons. The source was CD4+ or CD8+ T cells sorted from blood, collected in a trial of the OX40 agonist ivuxolimab. The receptors shown here come from an adult with an advanced solid tumor such as melanoma, head and neck, liver or kidney cancer.

Only one count was recorded for this clone. The chain recombines TRBV6-5 with TRBJ1-5; no firm D call. CDR1 is MNHEY, CDR2 SVGAGI, per germline. Trimming took off 6 bases at V and 2 bases at J, with 14 bases between the two ends. The CDR3 extends over 15 amino acids. The CDR3 DNA reads TGTGCCAGCAGGCCGGCGGATGCAGGCAATCAGCCCCAGCATTTT. Translated, it gives CASRPADAGNQPQHF.

The chain links TRBV11-2 to TRBJ1-2; D unclear. Trimming took 5 bases from V and 0 from J, leaving 10 bases between them. The V gene's germline CDR1 is SGHAT and CDR2 FQNNGV. This CDR3 has 14 amino acids. This CDR3 is CASSQIGANYGYTF. The CDR3 DNA is TGTGCCAGCAGCCAGATTGGGGCTAACTATGGCTACACCTTC. Based on the CDR3 plus reference TRBV11-2 and TRBJ1-2, the full variable domain is EAGVAQSPRYKIIEKRQSVAFWCNPISGHATLYWYQQILGQGPKLLIQFQNNGVVDDSQLPKDRFSAERLKGVDSTLKIQPAKLEDSAVYLCASSQIGANYGYTFGSGTRLTVV.

This clone appeared once. The chain carries TRBV7-2 and TRBJ2-5; TRBD1 aligns across 9 bases. V lost 5 bases to trimming and J lost 5 bases; unmatched junction nucleotides: 3. CDR3 size: 13 residues. Germline CDR1 and CDR2: SGHTA and FQGNSA. The DNA for the CDR3 is TGTGCCAGCAGCCGAGGGACAGGGGAGACCCAGTACTTC. It is translated as CASSRGTGETQYF.

V and J are TRBV28 and TRBJ1-1; D might be TRBD1 (5 bases). Per the germline V gene, CDR1 is MDHEN and CDR2 is SYDVKM. CDR3 length: 14 amino acids. Trimming removed 6 bases from V and 1 base from J, with 12 bases in between. This CDR3 reads CASRIRDWNTEAFF. Here the CDR3 DNA reads TGTGCCAGCAGAATACGGGACTGGAACACTGAAGCTTTCTTT.

This clone was seen once. The chain recombines TRBV30 with TRBJ1-1, with D possibly being TRBD1 (5 bases). V was pared by 4 bases and J by 1 base, with 13 bases between. The CDR3 sequence is 14 residues long. Germline CDR1 reads GTSNPN; CDR2 reads SVGIG (reference sequence). As DNA, the CDR3 is TGTGCCTGGACCCTGGGACGGAAGAACACTGAAGCTTTCTTT. Residues: CAWTLGRKNTEAFF.

The chain employs TRBV5-5 and TRBJ1-3; no firm D call. Trimming removed 4 bases from V and 1 base from J, with 12 bases in between. This CDR3 comprises 15 residues. Germline CDR1 SGHKS, CDR2 YYEKEE (reference sequence). DNA for the CDR3: TGTGCCAGCAGCCCGATTTTGGCTTCTGGAAACACCATATATTTT. This translates into CASSPILASGNTIYF.

J is TRBJ2-1 and V is TRBV10-3, with D tentatively TRBD2 (5 bases). The CDR3 has 13 amino acids. Trimming took 5 bases from V and 5 from J, leaving 10 bases between them. CDR1 is ENHRY and CDR2 is SYGVKD in the germline V gene. As DNA, the CDR3 is TGTGCCATCAGTCAAACTAGGGACAATGAGCAGTTCTTC. Residues: CAISQTRDNEQFF.

CDR3 region: CASGPDLSNTEAFF. The DNA of the CDR3 is TGTGCTAGTGGTCCAGACCTATCCAACACTGAAGCTTTCTTT. This chain connects TRBV12-5 to TRBJ1-1; no reliable D call. This CDR3 is 14 amino acids long. CDR1 and CDR2 (germline): LGHNT, FRNRAP. Trimming cost V 5 bases and J 2 bases, with 12 bases left between them.

This clone is a singleton in its sample. This chain connects TRBV28 to TRBJ2-2, with TRBD1 identical over 7 bases. The ends lost 6 bases at V and 6 bases at J; junction bases unmatched: 7. The CDR3 has 14 residues. Germline V lookup: CDR1 MDHEN, CDR2 SYDVKM. CDR3 coding DNA: TGTGCCAGCAGCCGGGGACAGTCCCCCGGGGAGCTGTTTTTT. It specifies CASSRGQSPGELFF.